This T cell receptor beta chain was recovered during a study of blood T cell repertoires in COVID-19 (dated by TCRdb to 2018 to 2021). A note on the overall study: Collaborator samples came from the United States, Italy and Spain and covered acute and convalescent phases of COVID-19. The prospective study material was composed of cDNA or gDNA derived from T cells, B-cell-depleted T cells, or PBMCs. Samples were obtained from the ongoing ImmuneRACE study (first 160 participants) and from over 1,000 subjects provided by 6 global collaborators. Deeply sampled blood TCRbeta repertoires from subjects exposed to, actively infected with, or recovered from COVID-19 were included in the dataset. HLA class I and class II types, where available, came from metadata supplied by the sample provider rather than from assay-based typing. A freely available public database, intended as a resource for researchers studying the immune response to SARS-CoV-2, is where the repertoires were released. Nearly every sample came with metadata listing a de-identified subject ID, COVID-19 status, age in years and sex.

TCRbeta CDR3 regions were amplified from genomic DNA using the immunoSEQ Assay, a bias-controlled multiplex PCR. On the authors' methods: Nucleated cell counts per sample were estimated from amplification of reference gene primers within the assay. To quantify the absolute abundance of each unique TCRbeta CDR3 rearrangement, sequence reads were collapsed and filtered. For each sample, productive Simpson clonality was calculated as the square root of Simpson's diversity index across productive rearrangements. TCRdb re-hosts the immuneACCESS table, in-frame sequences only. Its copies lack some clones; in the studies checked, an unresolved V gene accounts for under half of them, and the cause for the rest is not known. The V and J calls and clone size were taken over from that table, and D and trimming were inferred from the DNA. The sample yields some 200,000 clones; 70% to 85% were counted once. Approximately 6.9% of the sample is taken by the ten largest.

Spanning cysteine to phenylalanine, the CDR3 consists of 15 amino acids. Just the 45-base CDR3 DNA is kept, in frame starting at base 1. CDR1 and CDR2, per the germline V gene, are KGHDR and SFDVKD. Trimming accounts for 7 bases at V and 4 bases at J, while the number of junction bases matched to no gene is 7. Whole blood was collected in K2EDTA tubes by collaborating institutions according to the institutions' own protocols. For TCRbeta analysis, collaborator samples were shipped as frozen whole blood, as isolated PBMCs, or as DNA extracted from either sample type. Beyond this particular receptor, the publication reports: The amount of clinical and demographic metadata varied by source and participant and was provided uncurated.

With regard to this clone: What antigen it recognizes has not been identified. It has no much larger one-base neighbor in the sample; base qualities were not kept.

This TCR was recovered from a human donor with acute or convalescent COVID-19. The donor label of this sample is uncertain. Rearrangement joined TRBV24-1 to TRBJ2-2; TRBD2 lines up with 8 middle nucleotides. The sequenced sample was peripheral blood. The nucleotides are TGTGCCACCAGCCCAGCGGGAGACAGCACCGGGGAGCTGTTTTTT. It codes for CATSPAGDSTGELFF.